One and the same sample provided the 8 T cell receptor beta chains below, sequenced in a study of shared clonotypes between healthy human individuals. TCRdb keeps only in-frame clones here, not all; method: immunoSEQ multiplex PCR. The sample lists about 490,000 clones; 70% to 80% were seen once. Material for sequencing was PBMCs. All receptors derive from a middle-aged woman in good health. Some clones in this sample may be carry-over from other donors' samples.

This clone was found once. The V call is TRBV14, the J call TRBJ2-5; D gene uncertain. The CDR3 is made up of 13 amino acids. Trimming left V 0 bases short and J 5 bases short, with 7 bases between. The V gene's germline CDR1 is SGHDN and CDR2 FVKESK. The DNA of the CDR3 is TGTGCCAGCAGCCAAGAGGCTGTTGAGACCCAGTACTTC. Translation: CASSQEAVETQYF.

The rearrangement uses TRBV5-6 and TRBJ2-2, with D possibly being TRBD1 (6 bases). The CDR3 is 15 amino acids. CDR1 and CDR2 (germline): SGHDT, YYEEEE. Trimming cost V 1 base and J 3 bases, with 10 bases left between them. The CDR3 sequence: CASSLPTGYTGELFF. The CDR3 DNA reads TGTGCCAGCAGCTTGCCCACAGGGTACACCGGGGAGCTGTTTTTT.

This chain uses TRBV27 with TRBJ2-6; perhaps D is TRBD1 or TRBD2 (5 bases each). Trimming removed 6 bases at V and 4 bases at J, with 22 bases between. The germline V gene encodes CDR1 MNHEY and CDR2 SMNVEV (reference sequence). The CDR3 has 18 residues. This CDR3 reads CASSPFGAGAAGANVLTF. DNA for the CDR3: TGTGCCAGCAGCCCATTCGGGGCCGGGGCGGCGGGGGCCAACGTCCTGACTTTC.

The genes are TRBV29-1 and TRBJ1-2, with 9 bases that match TRBD1. Losses at the gene ends were 8 bases for V and 7 bases for J; bases not matched to a gene: 11. Germline values: CDR1 SQVTM, CDR2 ANQGSEA. CDR3 size: 13 residues. CDR3 sequence reads: CSSVQGALGGYTF. The DNA of the CDR3 is TGCAGCTCAGTACAGGGGGCTTTGGGTGGCTACACCTTC.

The chain links TRBV7-3 to TRBJ1-4; D ambiguous. Trimming removed 2 bases from V and 2 bases from J, with 3 bases in between. The CDR3 covers 13 residues. The germline CDR1 and CDR2 sequences are SGHTA and FQGTGA. CDR3 protein: CASSLDTNEKLFF. The DNA for the CDR3 is TGTGCCAGCAGCTTAGATACTAATGAAAAACTGTTTTTT.

The rearrangement links TRBV23-1 to TRBJ1-1; D is uncertain. TRBV23-1 qualifies as an ORF whose function is uncertain. CDR3 length: 14 residues. V lost 2 bases and J lost 4, with 11 bases in between. The CDR3 nucleotides are TGCGCCAGCAGTCAACGGGGAGATGGCACTGAAGCTTTCTTT. This gives the protein CASSQRGDGTEAFF.

The chain uses TRBV6-1 and TRBJ2-7, with 8 positions matching TRBD1. The CDR3 runs to 12 residues. Trimming took 5 bases from V and 6 from J; bases not matched to a gene: 3. The germline CDR1 and CDR2 sequences are MNHNS and SASEGT. CDR3 loop: CASSQGAGEQYF. The DNA of the CDR3 is TGTGCCAGCAGTCAGGGGGCGGGCGAGCAGTACTTC.

This clone has more than one count but fewer than ten. The chain links TRBV7-3 to TRBJ2-3; D remains unclear. CDR3 length: 14 amino acids. Between the trimmed V and J ends, which lost 5 bases and 5 bases, there was a span of 14 bases. CDR1 and CDR2 (germline): SGHTA, FQGTGA. CDR3 coding DNA: TGTGCCAGCAGCGGACCCGAAGCTGGAGATACGCAGTATTTT. Translated, it gives CASSGPEAGDTQYF.